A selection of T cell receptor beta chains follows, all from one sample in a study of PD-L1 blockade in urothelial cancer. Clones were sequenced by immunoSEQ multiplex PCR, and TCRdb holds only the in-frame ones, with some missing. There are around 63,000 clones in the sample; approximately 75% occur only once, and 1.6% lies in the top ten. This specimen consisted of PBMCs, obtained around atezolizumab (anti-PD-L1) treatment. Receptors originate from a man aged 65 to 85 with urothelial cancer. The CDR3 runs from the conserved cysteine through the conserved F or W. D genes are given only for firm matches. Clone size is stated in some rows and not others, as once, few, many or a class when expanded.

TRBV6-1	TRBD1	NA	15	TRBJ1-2	TGTGCCAGCAGTGAAGTCCGGAGGGGGCCGGATGGCTACACCTTC	CASSEVRRGPDGYTF
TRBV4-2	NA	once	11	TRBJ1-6	TGTGCCAGCAGCCAGGGGGGACCCCTCCACTTT	CASSQGGPLHF
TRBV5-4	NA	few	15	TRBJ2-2	TGTGCCAGCAGCTTGGACAGGGCACCGACCGGGGAGCTGTTTTTT	CASSLDRAPTGELFF
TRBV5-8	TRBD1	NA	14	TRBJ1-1	TGTGCCAGCAGCCCGGGACAGGGAGCCACTGAAGCTTTCTTT	CASSPGQGATEAFF
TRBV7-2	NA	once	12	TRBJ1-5	TGTGCCAGCAGTTTTAACAATCAGCCCCAGCATTTT	CASSFNNQPQHF
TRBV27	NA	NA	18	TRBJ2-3	TGTGCCAGCAGTTTATCCCCGGCGGGGCGGGATAGCACAGATACGCAGTATTTT	CASSLSPAGRDSTDTQYF
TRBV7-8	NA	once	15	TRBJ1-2	TGTGCCAGCAGCCTTGCCCAGTTAGGGGCCTATGGCTACACCTTC	CASSLAQLGAYGYTF
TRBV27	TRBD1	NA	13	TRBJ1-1	TGTGCCAGCAGTTTCGGACAGGTGGGTGAAGCTTTCTTT	CASSFGQVGEAFF
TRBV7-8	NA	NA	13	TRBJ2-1	TGTGCCAGCCTCGTGGGCGTGTTGGATGAGCAGTTCTTC	CASLVGVLDEQFF
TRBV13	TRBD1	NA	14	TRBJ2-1	TGTGCCAGCAGCTTAGGGTCAGGGGGCAATGAGCAGTTCTTC	CASSLGSGGNEQFF
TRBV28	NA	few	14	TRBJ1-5	TGTGCCAGCAGTCGCGACAGTCGCAATCAGCCCCAGCATTTT	CASSRDSRNQPQHF
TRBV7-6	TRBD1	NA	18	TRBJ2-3	TGTGCCAGCAGCGTGAGGACCAGGGGGCGGATCGGGGCAGATACGCAGTATTTT	CASSVRTRGRIGADTQYF
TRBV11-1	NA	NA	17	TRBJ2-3	TGTGCCAGCAGTCCCCAGACCGGAGACGCTCTCACAGATACGCAGTATTTT	CASSPQTGDALTDTQYF
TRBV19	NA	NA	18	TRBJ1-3	TGTGCCAGTAGTATAGGCACAATTACAGCCATCTCTGGAAACACCATATATTTT	CASSIGTITAISGNTIYF
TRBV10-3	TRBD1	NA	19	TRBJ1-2	TGTGCCATCAGTGAATTTGGAAGACAGGGGGTCTTCTCGAACTATGGCTACACCTTC	CAISEFGRQGVFSNYGYTF
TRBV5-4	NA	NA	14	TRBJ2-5	TGTGCCAGCAGCAACGCGGGGAACCAAGAGACCCAGTACTTC	CASSNAGNQETQYF
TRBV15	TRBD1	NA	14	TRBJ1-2	TGTGCCACCAGCAGAACACGGACAGGAGATGGCTACACCTTC	CATSRTRTGDGYTF
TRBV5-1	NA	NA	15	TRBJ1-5	TGCGCCAGCAGCCCGGGAGTAGGAGGCAATCAGCCCCAGCATTTT	CASSPGVGGNQPQHF
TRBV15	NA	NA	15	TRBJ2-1	TGTGCCACCAGTCCGGACAGTATATCCTACAATGAGCAGTTCTTC	CATSPDSISYNEQFF
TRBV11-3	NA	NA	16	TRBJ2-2	TGTGCCAGCAGCTTAGTGGGCGGGACGAACACCGGGGAGCTGTTTTTT	CASSLVGGTNTGELFF
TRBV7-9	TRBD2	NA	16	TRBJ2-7	TGTGCCAGCAGCTTAGAAGATAGCGGGAGTCTCTACGAGCAGTACTTC	CASSLEDSGSLYEQYF
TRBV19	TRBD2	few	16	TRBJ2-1	TGTGCCAGTAGTATTGCGGGAGTGGGATCCTACAATGAGCAGTTCTTC	CASSIAGVGSYNEQFF
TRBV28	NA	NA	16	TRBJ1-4	TGTGCCAGCAGTTTTTATGGGCAAGGGAGCCGGGAAAAACTGTTTTTT	CASSFYGQGSREKLFF